This paragraph reports one T cell receptor beta chain. The CDR3 spans 17 residues. V lost 10 bases and J lost 1; bases outside the gene matches: 13. CDR1 and CDR2 from the germline V gene are LNHDA and SQIVND (reference sequence). TCR beta CDR3 sequences were amplified from RNA transcripts. The TCR CDR3 was amplified in a first-round RT-PCR using the HTBI primer set. TCRdb re-analysed the multiplex PCR reads in MiXCR, keeping a single row per CDR3 protein. The sample holds 500,000 to 600,000 distinct CDR3 sequences, 46% seen once. These data originate in a study of T cells in Graves' hyperthyroidism and ophthalmopathy.

This receptor was identified in an adult woman with Graves' disease, either hyperthyroidism or ophthalmopathy (not recorded which). This chain uses TRBV19 with TRBJ2-5; 12 bases map to TRBD1. Input material: peripheral blood or thyroid tissue (not recorded which). CDR3 in DNA: TGTGCCACCGGGGACAGGGGGCGTCTCTTTGGCCAAGAGACCCAGTACTTC. Its translation is CATGDRGRLFGQETQYF.